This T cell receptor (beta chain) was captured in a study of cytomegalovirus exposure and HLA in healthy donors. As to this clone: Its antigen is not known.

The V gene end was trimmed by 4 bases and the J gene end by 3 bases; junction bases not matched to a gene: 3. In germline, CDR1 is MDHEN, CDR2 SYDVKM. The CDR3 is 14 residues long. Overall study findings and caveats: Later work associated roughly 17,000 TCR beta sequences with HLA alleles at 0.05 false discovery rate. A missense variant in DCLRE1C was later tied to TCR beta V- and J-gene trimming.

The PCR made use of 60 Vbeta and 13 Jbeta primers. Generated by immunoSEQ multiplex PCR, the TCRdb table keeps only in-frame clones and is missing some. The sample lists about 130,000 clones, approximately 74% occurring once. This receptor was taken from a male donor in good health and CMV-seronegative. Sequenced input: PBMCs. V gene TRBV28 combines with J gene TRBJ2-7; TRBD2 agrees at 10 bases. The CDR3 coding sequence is TGTGCCAGCAGTTCTAGCGGGAGAAGCTACGAGCAGTACTTC. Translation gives CASSSSGRSYEQYF.